The following is a T cell receptor (beta chain) sequence with its context. This beta chain is off target for a library built for alpha chains, so its abundance means little. With 5 bases clipped from V and 9 bases from J, the junction kept 14 bases outside the gene matches. CDR3 length equals 16 residues. Germline V gene lookup returns CDR1 MDHEN and CDR2 SYDVKM. A single record per CDR3 protein comes from TCRdb applying MiXCR to the 5' RACE reads. The table has 4,100 or so distinct CDR3 sequences, 34% seen once; the top ten hold under 40%. The data derive from a study of spatial heterogeneity in lung cancer. Specified time point: sample taken at primary tumor resection. Unsorted whole RNA from tumor, nontumor lung or frozen PBMC underwent sequencing. The cohort: 70 to 75 early-stage, untreated non-small cell lung cancer patients.

The starting material was PBMCs, obtained at surgery. The sequence was obtained from a male donor with early-stage non-small cell lung cancer. The J gene is TRBJ2-4, the V gene TRBV28, with 9 nucleotides matching TRBD1. This CDR3 is CASSAGTGRSGGIQYF. The CDR3 region has the DNA TGTGCCAGCAGTGCCGGGACAGGGAGGTCGGGGGGCATTCAGTACTTC. The whole variable domain, filled in from reference TRBV28 and TRBJ2-4, reads DVKVTQSSRYLVKRTGEKVFLECVQDMDHENMFWYRQDPGLGLRLIYFSYDVKMKEKGDIPEGYSVSREKKERFSLILESASTNQTSMYLCASSAGTGRSGGIQYFGAGTRLSVL.